A selection of T cell receptor beta chains follows, all from one sample in a study of T cells in Graves' hyperthyroidism and ophthalmopathy. Via MiXCR, TCRdb re-called the multiplex PCR reads, giving one row per CDR3 protein. The sample yields a few hundred thousand distinct CDR3 sequences, approximately 15% seen once. The sequenced sample was blood. All receptors derive from a woman between 18 and 29 years old with Graves' hyperthyroidism that later progressed to Graves' ophthalmopathy. CDR3s include the opening cysteine and the closing phenylalanine or tryptophan. A D gene is named only where the DNA matches it firmly. Some rows mark clone size as missing; the rest say once, few, many or name a class of expanded clone.

clone_size | d_call | j_call | v_call | cdr3_aa | cdr3_nt
many | TRBD2 | TRBJ2-1 | TRBV10-3 | CAISELVAGGPIWEQFF | TGTGCCATCAGTGAATTGGTAGCGGGAGGGCCAATATGGGAGCAGTTCTTC
few | NA | TRBJ1-5 | TRBV6-6 | CASSYHNRNDSNQPQHF | TGTGCCAGCAGTTACCATAACCGGAATGATAGCAATCAGCCCCAGCATTTT
NA | NA | TRBJ2-1 | TRBV7-9 | CASSPENVGAEQFF | TGTGCCAGCAGTCCCGAAAACGTGGGGGCCGAGCAGTTCTTC
many | TRBD1 | TRBJ1-2 | TRBV28 | CASSSGGGYGYTF | TGTGCCAGCAGTTCAGGGGGCGGGTATGGCTACACCTTC
NA | NA | TRBJ2-1 | TRBV9 | CASSPAGLQQFF | TGTGCCAGCAGTCCTGCTGGGTTGCAGCAGTTCTTC
many | TRBD2 | TRBJ2-2 | TRBV7-2 | CASSLGASGSPGELFF | TGTGCCAGCAGCTTAGGGGCTAGCGGGAGTCCCGGGGAGCTGTTTTTT
NA | NA | TRBJ1-2 | TRBV5-1 | CASSLGYYGYTF | TGCGCCAGCAGCTTAGGGTACTATGGCTACACCTTC
NA | NA | TRBJ1-5 | TRBV28 | CASSWGQGLSNQPQHF | TGTGCCAGCAGTTGGGGGCAGGGGTTGAGCAATCAGCCCCAGCATTTT
NA | TRBD1 | TRBJ2-3 | TRBV6-2/TRBV6-3 | CASSGQGTGSDTQYF | TGTGCCAGCAGTGGACAGGGGACGGGGTCAGATACGCAGTATTTT
many | NA | TRBJ1-1 | TRBV27 | CASSSLSRDTEAFF | TGTGCCAGCAGTTCACTTAGTAGAGACACTGAAGCTTTCTTT
NA | TRBD1 | TRBJ2-7 | TRBV5-1 | CASSQLPGGQGTSYEQYF | TGCGCCAGCAGCCAGCTCCCCGGGGGACAGGGGACGTCCTACGAGCAGTACTTC
NA | TRBD2 | TRBJ2-3 | TRBV3-1 | CASSQSTSGNTDTQYF | TGTGCCAGCAGCCAATCAACTAGCGGGAACACAGATACGCAGTATTTT
many | TRBD1 | TRBJ1-6 | TRBV7-2 | CASSSIRGGFGLPLHF | TGTGCCAGCAGCTCGATCAGGGGGGGATTCGGGTTACCCCTCCACTTT
many | NA | TRBJ2-3 | TRBV6-1 | CASSERRGSTSTDTQYF | TGTGCCAGCAGTGAGCGACGGGGTTCAACTAGCACAGATACGCAGTATTTT
many | NA | TRBJ2-3 | TRBV2 | CASSEEGTGTDTQYF | TGTGCCAGCAGTGAGGAGGGAACGGGGACAGATACGCAGTATTTT
NA | NA | TRBJ2-3 | TRBV9 | CASSLGGGKLTSTDTQYF | TGTGCCAGCAGCCTAGGAGGGGGCAAACTAACTAGCACAGATACGCAGTATTTT
many | NA | TRBJ1-5 | TRBV6-1 | CASSFSPGNQPQHF | TGTGCCAGCAGTTTCAGCCCTGGCAATCAGCCCCAGCATTTT
NA | TRBD1 | TRBJ2-7 | TRBV28 | CASSLPGQGAYSYEQYF | TGTGCCAGCAGTCTCCCGGGACAGGGGGCCTATAGCTACGAGCAGTACTTC